This T cell receptor (beta chain) was captured by sequencing in a study of cytomegalovirus exposure and HLA in healthy donors. Study-wide context: The study's early data release held tens of millions of unique TCRs from HLA-typed donors. Whole-study findings and limits: The only immune exposure information that was available was CMV serostatus. A later analysis associated 15,000 to 20,000 TCR beta sequences with HLA alleles at a 0.05 false discovery rate.

Amplification used 60 Vbeta primers and 13 Jbeta primers. Assay: immunoSEQ multiplex PCR; the TCRdb copy retains only in-frame clones and omits some. The sample carries 95,000 to 110,000 clones, about three quarters recorded once. By proportion, this clone is medium-sized. The antigen is undetermined. In germline, CDR1 is MRHNA, CDR2 SNTAGT. Unmatched junction bases numbered 5, after V lost 6 bases and J lost 6 bases. The length of the CDR3 is 14 residues. Each of the donors was a healthy bone marrow donor. The TCR comes from a woman aged 18-29 years in good health and CMV-seropositive. Material for sequencing was PBMCs. This chain connects TRBV6-4 to TRBJ2-1, with 10 bases identical to TRBD2. CDR3 sequence (DNA): TGTGCCAGCAGCCCTAGCGGGAGTAGCAATGAGCAGTTCTTC. Translation gives CASSPSGSSNEQFF.